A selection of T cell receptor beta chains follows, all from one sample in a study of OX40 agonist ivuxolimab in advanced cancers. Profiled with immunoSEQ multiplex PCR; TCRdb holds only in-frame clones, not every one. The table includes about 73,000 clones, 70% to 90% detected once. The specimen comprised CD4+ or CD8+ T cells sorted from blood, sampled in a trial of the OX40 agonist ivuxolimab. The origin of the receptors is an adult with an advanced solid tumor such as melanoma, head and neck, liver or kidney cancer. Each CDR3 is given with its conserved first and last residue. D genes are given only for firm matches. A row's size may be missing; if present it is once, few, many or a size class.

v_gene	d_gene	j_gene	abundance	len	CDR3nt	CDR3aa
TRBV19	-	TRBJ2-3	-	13	TGTGCCACCACGGACCCTATCACAGATACGCAGTATTTT	CATTDPITDTQYF
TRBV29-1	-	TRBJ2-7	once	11	TGCAGCGTTGCACTAGCCTACGAGCAGTACTTC	CSVALAYEQYF
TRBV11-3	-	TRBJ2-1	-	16	TGTGCCAGCAGCTTACTTCGTTTAGCGGTTCACAATGAGCAGTTCTTC	CASSLLRLAVHNEQFF
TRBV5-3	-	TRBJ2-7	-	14	TGTGCCAGCAGCTTAGGGGGGGCCACCTACGAGCAGTACTTC	CASSLGGATYEQYF
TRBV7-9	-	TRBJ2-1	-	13	TGTGCCAGCAGCTTAGGCAGGTACAATGAGCAGTTCTTC	CASSLGRYNEQFF
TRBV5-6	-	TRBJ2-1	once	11	TGTGCCAGCAGCTTGGGATGGGAGCAGTTCTTC	CASSLGWEQFF
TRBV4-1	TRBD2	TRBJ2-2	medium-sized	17	TGCGCCAGCAGCCAAGATAGGAGCGGGAGTAACACCGGGGAGCTGTTTTTT	CASSQDRSGSNTGELFF
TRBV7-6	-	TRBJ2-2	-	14	TGTGCCAGCAGCTTAGCGGGGGGCACCGGGGAGCTGTTTTTT	CASSLAGGTGELFF
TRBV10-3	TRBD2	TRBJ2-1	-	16	TGTGCCATCAGTACTTTGGGGGGGAGCGCTTACAGTGAGCAGTTCTTC	CAISTLGGSAYSEQFF
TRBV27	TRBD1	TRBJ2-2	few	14	TGTGCCAGCAGTAGACAGGGGGGAACCGGGGAGCTGTTTTTT	CASSRQGGTGELFF
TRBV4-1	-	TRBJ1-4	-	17	TGCGCCAGCAGCCAAGATCCACAGCCGACAACTAATGAAAAACTGTTTTTT	CASSQDPQPTTNEKLFF
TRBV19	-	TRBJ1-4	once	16	TGTGCCAGTAGCGAAACGGTGACTGCAACTAATGAAAAACTGTTTTTT	CASSETVTATNEKLFF
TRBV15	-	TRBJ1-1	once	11	TGTGCCACCAGCAGGCTGGGTGAAGCTTTCTTT	CATSRLGEAFF
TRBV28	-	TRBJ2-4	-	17	TGTGCCAGCAGTTTAGAGCGGACAGAACTAGCCAAAAACATTCAGTACTTC	CASSLERTELAKNIQYF
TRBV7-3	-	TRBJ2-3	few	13	TGTGCCAGCAGCTTAAGTCGGGCAGATACGCAGTATTTT	CASSLSRADTQYF
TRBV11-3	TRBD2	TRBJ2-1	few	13	TGTGCCAGCAGCTTGGGACTAGCTTTGGAGCAGTTCTTC	CASSLGLALEQFF
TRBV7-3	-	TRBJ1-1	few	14	TGTGCCAGCAGCTTAGTTCCCAGTGGCACTGAAGCTTTCTTT	CASSLVPSGTEAFF
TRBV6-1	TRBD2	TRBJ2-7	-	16	TGTGCCAGCAGTGATGGAGCTAGCGGGAGCTCCTACGAGCAGTACTTC	CASSDGASGSSYEQYF
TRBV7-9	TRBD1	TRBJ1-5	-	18	TGTGCCAGCAGCCCCTCGGGACAGGGGGTATTGGGCAATCAGCCCCAGCATTTT	CASSPSGQGVLGNQPQHF
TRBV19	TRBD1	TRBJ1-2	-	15	TGTGCCAGTAGGCCCCTCGGGACAGGCAACTATGGCTACACCTTC	CASRPLGTGNYGYTF
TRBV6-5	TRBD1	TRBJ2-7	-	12	TGTGCCATCCTTCTGACAGGGGGCCACGAGATCTTC	CAILLTGGHEIF
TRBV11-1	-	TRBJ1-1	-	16	TGTGCCAGCAGCTTGTACACTCCAGGGCAGAACACTGAAGCTTTCTTT	CASSLYTPGQNTEAFF
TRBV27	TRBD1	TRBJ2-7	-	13	TGTGCCAGCAGGCCGACAGGGAAGCACGAGCAGTACTTC	CASRPTGKHEQYF
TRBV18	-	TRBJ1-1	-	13	TGTGCCAGCTCGTTCACAGAAAACACTGAAGCTTTCTTT	CASSFTENTEAFF
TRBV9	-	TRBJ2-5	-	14	TGTGCCAGCAGCACGAAACGGGGTGAAGAGACCCAGTACTTC	CASSTKRGEETQYF
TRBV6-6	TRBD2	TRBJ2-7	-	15	TGTGCCAGCAGACCCGGACTAGCGGGAACCTACGAGCAGTACTTC	CASRPGLAGTYEQYF
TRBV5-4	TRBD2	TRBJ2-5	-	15	TGTGCCAGCAGCCCCGGACTAGCGGAACAAGAGACCCAGTACTTC	CASSPGLAEQETQYF
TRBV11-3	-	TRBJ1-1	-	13	TGTGCCAGCAGCCCCGGGACCGGAGGCGAGGCTTTCTTT	CASSPGTGGEAFF
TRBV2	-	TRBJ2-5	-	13	TGTGCCAGCAGAGGATCGGGGTTTCAGGAGCAGTACTTC	CASRGSGFQEQYF
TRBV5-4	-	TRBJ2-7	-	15	TGTGCCAGCAGCGTGGATCCGTTAAGCTCCTACGAGCAGTACTTC	CASSVDPLSSYEQYF
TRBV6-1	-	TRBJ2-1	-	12	TGTGCCAGCAGGAGACAGGTCGGTGAGCAGTTCTTC	CASRRQVGEQFF
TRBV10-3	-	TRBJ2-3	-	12	TGTGCCATCGAGGGCAACACAGATACGCAGTATTTT	CAIEGNTDTQYF
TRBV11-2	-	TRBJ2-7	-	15	TGTGCCAGCAGCCCAGGACAGTTTAACTCCTACGAGCAGTACTTC	CASSPGQFNSYEQYF
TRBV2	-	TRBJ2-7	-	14	TGTGCCAGCAGTGGGTCTTTTAGCTCCTACGAGCAGTACTTC	CASSGSFSSYEQYF
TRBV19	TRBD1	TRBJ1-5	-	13	TGTGCCAGTAGGGGACAGGGGGGACAGCCCCAGCATTTT	CASRGQGGQPQHF
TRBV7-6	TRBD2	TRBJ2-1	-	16	TGTGCCAGCAGCCCCCGGACTAGCGGCGTGGGTTCGGAGCAGTTCTTC	CASSPRTSGVGSEQFF
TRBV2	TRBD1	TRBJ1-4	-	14	TGTGCCAGCAGTCAGACAGGGACTAATGAAAAACTGTTTTTT	CASSQTGTNEKLFF
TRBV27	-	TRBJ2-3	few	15	TGTGCCAGCAGTCAACACACCGGGACATCAGATACGCAGTATTTT	CASSQHTGTSDTQYF
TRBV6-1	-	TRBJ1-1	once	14	TGTGCCAGCAGTGAACTGGGGTGGGTCACTGAAGCTTTCTTT	CASSELGWVTEAFF
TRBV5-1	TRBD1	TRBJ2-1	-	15	TGCGCCAGCAGCGGGGGACAGGGAAACTACAATGAGCAGTTCTTC	CASSGGQGNYNEQFF
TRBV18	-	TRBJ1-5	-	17	TGTGCCAGCTCGCCACAACCGGGACTTTCAGTCAATCAGCCCCAGCATTTT	CASSPQPGLSVNQPQHF
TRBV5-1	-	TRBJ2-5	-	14	TGCGCCAGCAGCTTCGAAAGGGGGCAAGAGACCCAGTACTTC	CASSFERGQETQYF
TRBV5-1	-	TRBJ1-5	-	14	TGCGCCAGCAGCCCCGACGGAATCAATCAGCCCCAGCATTTT	CASSPDGINQPQHF